Listed below are T cell receptor beta chains from one sample, sequenced in a study of vaccination effects on CD4 cells after COVID-19. No antigen has been assigned to these receptors. The protocol was immunoSEQ multiplex PCR, while the TCRdb copy is restricted to in-frame clones and leaves out a portion. The sample consists of approximately 25,000 clones, 80% to 90% of them appearing once. The sample in question was CD4+ T cells from PBMCs cultured with HCoV-NL63 spike peptides, obtained after COVID-19 vaccination. The source is a human donor who received a COVID-19 vaccine. Some clones in this sample may be carry-over from other donors' samples. The conserved cysteine and the conserved F or W are not part of the CDR3 here. Each record gives: clone size, V gene, CDR3 protein. The size of a clone is reported for some rows only, either as once, few or many, or as a class for expanded clones.

NA,TRBV5-1,ASSLGGVRGGNEQF
NA,TRBV6-4,ASSVLGGSAGELF
few,TRBV5-1,ASSLLSGSGGYGGEQF
NA,TRBV5-1,ASRLQASGETQY
NA,TRBV11-2,ASSSTWGTVQETQY
NA,TRBV29-1,SVGRDRYNEQF
NA,TRBV4-1,ASSQAQGGNTIY
NA,TRBV5-1,ASSLGLRGTEAF
NA,TRBV18,ASSLDRANSPLH
NA,TRBV24-1,ATSDPRQCRT
NA,TRBV4-2,ASSNGGPTDTQY
NA,TRBV15,ATSRNWTGEGNYGYT
once,TRBV11-2,ASSFFLAGAGNEQF
once,TRBV18,ASSSGQGPYNEQF
NA,TRBV2,ASSEVSVSPEAF
NA,TRBV5-1,ASSFGETQY
NA,TRBV19,ASSRGQGPYNEQF
NA,TRBV18,ASSPLRTGLSGELF
NA,TRBV18,ASSPGGGTDTQY
NA,TRBV30,AWSVSQANEQF
NA,TRBV12-3/TRBV12-4,ASSLMRNTEAF
NA,TRBV4-2,ASSRRGVEETQY
NA,TRBV5-4,ASSLPLSETQY
few,TRBV3-1/TRBV3-2,ASSQFPGLPTGELF
NA,TRBV5-1,ASSPAPSNTEAF
NA,TRBV9,ASSVVGLTGELF
NA,TRBV18,ASSGQGGSYGYT
NA,TRBV5-6,ASSLWAGGSSADTQY
few,TRBV4-1,ASSQELGGRVNSPLH
NA,TRBV7-7,ASSPLPGQGNEQF
NA,TRBV18,ASSWDSLNTEAF